The 4 T cell receptor beta chains reported below all come from one sample, sequenced in a study of T-cell reconstitution after alpha-beta-depleted transplantation in children. Unique molecular identifiers were used in preparing the TCRbeta library. Each CDR3 protein is one row after TCRdb ran MiXCR on the PCR reads. There are approximately 980,000 distinct CDR3 sequences in the sample; about 29% occur only once, and roughly 28% lies in the top ten. Specimen: PBMCs, mostly from graft donor cells, collected 360 days after TCRalphabeta/CD19-depleted stem cell transplant. The receptors were gathered from a boy in the first two years of life who had a stem cell transplant for SCID, so the T cells may come from the graft donor.

The chain carries TRBV5-1 and TRBJ2-1; D remains ambiguous. Looked up from germline, CDR1 is SGHRS and CDR2 is YFSETQ. Deletions cut 7 bases from V and 2 bases from J, with 10 bases between. CDR3 length: 13 amino acids. CDR3 sequence reads: CASQGFTYNEQFF. For the CDR3, the DNA is TGCGCCAGCCAAGGTTTCACCTACAATGAGCAGTTCTTC.

This clonotype was detected ten times or more. The chain couples TRBV4-2 to TRBJ2-3; D not certain. Per the germline V gene, CDR1 is LGHNA and CDR2 is YNFKEQ. The CDR3 covers 18 residues. Trimming stripped 2 bases from V and 1 base from J, with 19 bases between. CDR3 region: CASSQPGTLGGGTDTQYF. CDR3 nucleotide sequence: TGTGCCAGCAGCCAACCCGGTACTCTGGGTGGAGGCACAGATACGCAGTATTTT.

V and J are TRBV5-1 and TRBJ2-2, with a weak D call TRBD2 (5 bases). Germline CDR1 and CDR2: SGHRS and YFSETQ. V was shortened by 1 base and J by 8 bases, with 18 bases between the two germline ends. The CDR3 has 16 amino acids. CDR3 in amino acids: CASSLSLIGVSGELFF. As DNA, the CDR3 is TGCGCCAGCAGCTTGTCTCTTATCGGGGTTTCGGGGGAGCTGTTTTTT.

This sequence joins TRBV5-1 and TRBJ1-1, with a weak D call TRBD1 (5 bases). CDR1 SGHRS and CDR2 YFSETQ come from the germline V gene. The V and J ends lost 4 bases and 5 bases respectively, with 12 bases between them. The CDR3 is 13 residues long. CDR3 sequence (DNA): TGCGCCAGCAGCGGGGGGATGAGTACTGAAGCTTTCTTT. Residues: CASSGGMSTEAFF.